The clone carrying this TCR beta chain has a handful of counts. This sample was included in a study of identical twins. A universal primer site arose from template switching, and cDNA bore unique molecular identifiers. TCRdb reanalysed the 5' RACE reads using MiXCR and keeps one entry per CDR3 protein. In the table there are about 530,000 distinct CDR3 sequences, approximately 20% of which are singletons. The V segment lost 5 bases and the J segment 3 bases; nucleotides outside the gene matches: 5. The length of the CDR3 is 15 residues. Germline V gives CDR1 MDHEN, CDR2 SYDVKM. This sample also belongs to another study, concerning yellow fever vaccine responses in identical twins.

This chain links TRBV28 with TRBJ2-1, with TRBD2 matching 9 bases. The sample was CD4+ T cells sorted from blood. The TCR originated in a woman younger than 35 in good health. The CDR3 reads CASSRTSAVYNEQFF. For the CDR3, the DNA is TGTGCCAGCAGTCGGACTAGCGCGGTCTACAATGAGCAGTTCTTC.